This T cell receptor (beta chain) was sequenced during a study of blood T cell repertoires in COVID-19. Study-level background: The study drew acute and convalescent COVID-19 samples from the United States, Italy and Spain. T cells, B-cell-depleted T cells, or PBMCs supplied cDNA or gDNA.

Germline assignment: CDR1 MNHEY and CDR2 SVGAGI. CDR3 length equals 16 residues. V lost 1 base, J lost 4 bases, and 4 bases stayed unmatched. Some clones are missing from TCRdb's copy, which holds only in-frame ones; the method was immunoSEQ multiplex PCR. Of 120,000 to 150,000 clones listed, around 82% were seen once; the top ten hold 3.5% to 4.5%. The source of this sequence is a man aged 55 to 70 with acute or convalescent COVID-19. The specimen was peripheral blood. The chain has TRBV6-5 and TRBJ2-1, with 10 bases lining up with TRBD2. The CDR3 region has the DNA TGTGCCAGCAGTTACTTAGATAGCGGGAGGTACAATGAGCAGTTCTTC. Its protein product is CASSYLDSGRYNEQFF.